The 3 T cell receptor delta chains below all came from one sample that was sequenced in a study of γδ T cells in repeated Plasmodium falciparum infection. Vgamma9/Vdelta2+ and Vdelta2-negative gammadelta T cells were flow-sorted from PBMC for bulk sequencing. TCRdb reanalyzed the multiplex PCR reads using CATT. The table records some 50,000 delta-chain clones, about 1.6% of them present only once. Sequences were obtained from gamma-delta T cells from blood. These receptor sequences come from a pool of human donors (malaria-infected and uninfected, not separated).

The sample holds many counts of this clone. The chain couples TRDV2 to TRDJ1; 8 positions agree with TRDD3. TCRdb leaves out the J gene; it was filled in here by matching the DNA to germline. The CDR3 is made up of 19 amino acids. Germline assignment: CDR1 GEAIGNYY and CDR2 EKD. Trimming cost V 3 bases and J 6 bases; bases outside gene matches: 23. Here the CDR3 reads CACDLTGGIEESGSNKLIF. For the CDR3, the DNA is TGTGCCTGTGACCTTACTGGGGGGATTGAGGAGTCCGGTTCAAATAAACTCATCTTT.

At least ten counts were recorded for this clone. This may arise from a read error, as a much more abundant clone is one base away. The chain links TRDV1 to TRDJ1, with D uncertain. V lost 4 bases to trimming and J lost 1 base, with 16 bases between them. The CDR3 totals 16 residues. Germline CDR1 and CDR2: TSWWSYY and QGS. The CDR3 sequence is CALGGRSAFRTDKLIF. The CDR3 DNA follows: TGTGCTCTTGGGGGCCGCTCCGCTTTCCGCACCGATAAACTCATCTTT.

This clone was detected only a few times. TCRdb's protein, taken from a much larger clone, differs from this DNA's translation at residue 4, likely owing to a read error; the protein displayed comes from the DNA. The V call is TRDV1, the J call TRDJ1, with a tentative D call TRDD3 (6 bases). The J gene was missing in TCRdb and was found by matching the end of the DNA to germline. This CDR3 has 16 amino acids. Looked up from germline, CDR1 is TSWWSYY and CDR2 is QGS. CDR3 sequence: CALRESGGGPTDKLIF. CDR3 in DNA: TGTGCTCTTAGGGAAAGTGGGGGGGGACCCACCGATAAACTCATCTTT.